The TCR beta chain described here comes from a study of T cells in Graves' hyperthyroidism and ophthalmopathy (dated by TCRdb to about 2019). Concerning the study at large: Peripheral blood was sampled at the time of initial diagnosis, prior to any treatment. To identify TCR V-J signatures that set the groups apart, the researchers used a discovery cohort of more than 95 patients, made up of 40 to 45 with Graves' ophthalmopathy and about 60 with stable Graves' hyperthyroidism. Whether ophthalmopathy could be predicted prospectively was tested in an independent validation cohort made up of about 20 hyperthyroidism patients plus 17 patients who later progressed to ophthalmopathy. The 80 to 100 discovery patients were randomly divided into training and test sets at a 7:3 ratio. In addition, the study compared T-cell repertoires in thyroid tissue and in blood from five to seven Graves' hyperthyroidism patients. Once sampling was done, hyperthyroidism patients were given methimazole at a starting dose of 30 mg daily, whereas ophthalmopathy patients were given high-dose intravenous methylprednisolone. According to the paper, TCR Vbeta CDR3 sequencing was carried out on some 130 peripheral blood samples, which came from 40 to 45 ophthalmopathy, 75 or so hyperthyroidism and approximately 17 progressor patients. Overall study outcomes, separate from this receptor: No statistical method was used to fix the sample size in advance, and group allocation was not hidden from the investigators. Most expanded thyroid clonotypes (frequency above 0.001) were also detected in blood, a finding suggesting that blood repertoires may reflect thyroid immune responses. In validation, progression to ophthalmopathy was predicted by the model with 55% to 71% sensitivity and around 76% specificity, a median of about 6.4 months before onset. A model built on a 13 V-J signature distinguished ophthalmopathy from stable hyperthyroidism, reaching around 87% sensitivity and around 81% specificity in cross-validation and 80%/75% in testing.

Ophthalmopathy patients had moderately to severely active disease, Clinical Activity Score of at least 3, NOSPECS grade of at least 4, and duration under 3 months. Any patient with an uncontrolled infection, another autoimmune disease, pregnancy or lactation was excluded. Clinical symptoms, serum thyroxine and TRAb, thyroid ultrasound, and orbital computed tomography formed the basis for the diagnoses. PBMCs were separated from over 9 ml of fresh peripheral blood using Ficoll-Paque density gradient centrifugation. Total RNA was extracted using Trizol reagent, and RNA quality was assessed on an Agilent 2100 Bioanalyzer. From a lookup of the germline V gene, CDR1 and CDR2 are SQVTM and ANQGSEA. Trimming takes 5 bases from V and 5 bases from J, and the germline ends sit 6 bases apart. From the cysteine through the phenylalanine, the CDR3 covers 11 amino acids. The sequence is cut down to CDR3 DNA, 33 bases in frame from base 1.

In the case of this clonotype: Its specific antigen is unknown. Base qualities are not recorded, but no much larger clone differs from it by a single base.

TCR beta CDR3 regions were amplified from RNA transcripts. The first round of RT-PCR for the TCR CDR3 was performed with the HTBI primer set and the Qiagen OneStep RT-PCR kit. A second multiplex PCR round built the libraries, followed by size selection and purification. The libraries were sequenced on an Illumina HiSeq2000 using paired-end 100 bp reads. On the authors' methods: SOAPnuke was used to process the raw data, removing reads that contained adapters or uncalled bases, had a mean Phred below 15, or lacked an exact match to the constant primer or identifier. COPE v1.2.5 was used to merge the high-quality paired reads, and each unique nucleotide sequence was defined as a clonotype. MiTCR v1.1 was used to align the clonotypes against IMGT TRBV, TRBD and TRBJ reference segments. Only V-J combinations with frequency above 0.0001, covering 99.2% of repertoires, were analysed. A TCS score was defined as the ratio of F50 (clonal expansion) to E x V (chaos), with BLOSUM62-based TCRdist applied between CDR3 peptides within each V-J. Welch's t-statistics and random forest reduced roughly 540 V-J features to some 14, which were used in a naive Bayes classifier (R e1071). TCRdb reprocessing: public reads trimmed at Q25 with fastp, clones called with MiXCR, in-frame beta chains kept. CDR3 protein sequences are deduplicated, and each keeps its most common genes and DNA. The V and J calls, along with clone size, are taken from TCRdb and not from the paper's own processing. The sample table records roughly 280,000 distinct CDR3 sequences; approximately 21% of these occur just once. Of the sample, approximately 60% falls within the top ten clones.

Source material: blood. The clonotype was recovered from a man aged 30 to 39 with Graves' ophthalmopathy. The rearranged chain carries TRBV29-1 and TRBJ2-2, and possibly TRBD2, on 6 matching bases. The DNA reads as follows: TGCAGCGTTCGGGAGACCGGGGAGCTGTTTTTT. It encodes CSVRETGELFF.